The next 5 T cell receptor beta chains were all read from a single sample in a study of blood T cell repertoires in COVID-19. Clones were sequenced by immunoSEQ multiplex PCR, and TCRdb holds only the in-frame ones, with some missing. The data hold hundreds of thousands of clones, with roughly four fifths observed a single time. The sequenced sample was PBMCs or T cells enriched from blood (not recorded which). These receptors all stem from a woman between 35 and 50 years old who had been exposed to COVID-19.

This clone was counted once. CDR3 bases: TGTGCCAGCAGCCCCCAGCCAGAGGCATCCACCGGGGAGCTGTTTTTT. This encodes CASSPQPEASTGELFF. The chain couples TRBV9 to TRBJ2-2; D is ambiguous. Germline lookup yields CDR1 SGDLS and CDR2 YYNGEE. V gave up 4 bases and J gave up 4 bases, with 17 bases separating them. This CDR3 contains 16 residues. The full variable domain, in which reference TRBV9 and TRBJ2-2 provide the parts outside the CDR3, is DSGVTQTPKHLITATGQRVTLRCSPRSGDLSVYWYQQSLDQGLQFLIQYYNGEERAKGNILERFSAQQFPDLHSELNLSSLELGDSALYFCASSPQPEASTGELFFGEGSRLTVL.

This sequence joins TRBV29-1 and TRBJ2-3; 8 bases are shared with TRBD2. The CDR3 loop spans 15 amino acids. Per the germline V gene, CDR1 is SQVTM and CDR2 is ANQGSEA. With V trimmed by 3 bases and J by 0 bases, 5 bases remained unmatched. The CDR3 sequence: CSVDSGGASTDTQYF. The CDR3 nucleotides read TGCAGCGTTGACAGCGGGGGAGCTAGCACAGATACGCAGTATTTT.

Of note for this clone: One end of the junction is discordant with germline, which a read error may explain. The chain joins TRBV9 to TRBJ2-2, with TRBD2 identical over 9 bases. The CDR3 length is 15 residues. The germline gives CDR1 SGDLS, CDR2 YYNGEE. The CDR3 protein is CVSSPSGKGTGELFF. The DNA of the CDR3 is TGTGTCAGCAGCCCTAGCGGGAAGGGCACCGGGGAGCTGTTTTTT.

In DNA, the CDR3 is TGTGCCAGCAGCCGCTTCCTCAGTCTTAACTATGGCTACACCTTC. This sequence encodes CASSRFLSLNYGYTF. This sequence joins TRBV4-2 and TRBJ1-2; no firm D call. CDR3 length: 15 amino acids. Deletions cut 4 bases from V and 1 base from J, with 13 bases between. From germline, CDR1 is LGHNA and CDR2 YNFKEQ.

For the CDR3, the DNA is TGTGCCAGCAGTTACTCGGGGGGGCTCCCCTACGAGCAGTACTTC. Translated, it gives CASSYSGGLPYEQYF. The chain has TRBV6-2 or TRBV6-3 and TRBJ2-7; the D gene is possibly TRBD2 (7 bases). The germline CDR1 and CDR2 sequences are MNHEY and SVGEGT. There are 15 residues in the CDR3. The V and J ends lost 0 bases and 2 bases respectively, with 11 bases between them.